This TCR beta chain stems from a study of shared clonotypes between healthy human individuals. A remark on this clone: Its antigen is not identified.

V lost 0 bases and J lost 0, with 11 bases in between. CDR3 size: 16 residues. The V gene's germline CDR1 is MNHNS and CDR2 SASEGT. Notes on the study in general: Between a few donors, naive CD4 clonotypes were shared at a level of about 5%.

Among the donors, all were Caucasian adults who lived in Nashville, Tennessee. Negatively enriched CD4+ T cells were divided by CD45RA into naive and memory. TCRdb's table, derived via immunoSEQ multiplex PCR, lists solely in-frame clones and lacks some. Of some 1,600,000 clones in the sample, approximately 98% were seen once. The origin of this receptor is a man under 40 in good health. The V and J genes are TRBV6-1 and TRBJ1-2; no definite D call. The sample was naive CD4+ T cells sorted from blood. Described subset: CD45RA+ positively selected. This chain's CDR3 is CASSEALAAANYGYTF. The CDR3 DNA follows: TGTGCCAGCAGTGAAGCCCTGGCAGCCGCTAACTATGGCTACACCTTC.